A selection of T cell receptor beta chains follows, all from one sample in a study of blood T cell repertoires in COVID-19. Repertoires were generated with immunoSEQ multiplex PCR, while TCRdb's copy carries only in-frame clones and drops some. The data contain 150,000 to 200,000 clones, over 60% of them singletons. Sequencing input: peripheral blood. These receptors were taken from a woman aged 65 to 85 with acute or convalescent COVID-19. Each CDR3 is given without its conserved first and last residue. The order of the fields is V gene, J gene, D gene, CDR3 protein. The D gene is left open where the match is weak.

>TRBV28|TRBJ2-7|NA
ASSFPGVPYEQY
>TRBV27|TRBJ2-7|NA
ASSPTAASYEQY
>TRBV24-1|TRBJ1-2|NA
ATSENREWGYGYT
>TRBV2|TRBJ2-1|NA
ASSPFSGSGKSEQF
>TRBV7-3|TRBJ2-2|TRBD2
ASSSSGMGTGELF
>TRBV7-8|TRBJ2-7|TRBD2
ASSLSGRRFEQY
>TRBV14|TRBJ2-1|TRBD2
ASSQIIAGTFYNEQF
>TRBV19|TRBJ2-1|TRBD2
ASSIAAGAYNEQF
>TRBV6-6|TRBJ1-6|TRBD1
ASSLTTGDKNSPLH
>TRBV11-3|TRBJ1-2|NA
ASSLEGGSDT
>TRBV5-4|TRBJ1-2|TRBD1
ASSGLQGAYGYT
>TRBV2|TRBJ2-3|NA
ASSATGGAADTQY
>TRBV29-1|TRBJ1-2|TRBD1
SVEEAGGGYGYT
>TRBV19|TRBJ1-4|NA
ASIGVGGREYATNEKLF